A single sample gave rise to the 12 T cell receptor beta chains below, sequenced in a study of patients and donors after allogeneic stem cell transplantation. TCRdb re-called the RT-PCR reads with MiXCR, one entry per CDR3 protein. The sample has hundreds of thousands of distinct CDR3 sequences; approximately 16% are singletons. Material for sequencing was blood, either unsorted or a sorted T cell fraction (not recorded which). The receptors originated from a human donor who was either an allogeneic HSCT recipient or a stem cell or donor lymphocyte infusion donor (not recorded which). It is not recorded whose cells these are; they may come from a transplant donor.

The chain couples TRBV6-6 to TRBJ1-2; no clear D. CDR1 is MNHNY and CDR2 is SVGAGI in the germline V gene (reference sequence). The CDR3 runs to 11 residues. V lost 8 bases, J lost 0 bases, and 4 bases lay in between. The CDR3: CASGTNYGYTF. The DNA of the CDR3 is TGTGCCAGCGGCACTAACTATGGCTACACCTTC.

This chain links TRBV15 with TRBJ2-3; 7 bases match TRBD2. Germline CDR1 LNHNV, CDR2 YYDKDF (reference sequence). The CDR3 consists of 16 residues. V lost 0 bases, J lost 5 bases, and 8 bases stayed unmatched. The CDR3 is CATSRDRSGKGDTQYF. The CDR3 nucleotides read TGTGCCACCAGCAGAGATCGAAGCGGGAAGGGAGATACGCAGTATTTT.

The sample holds a few counts of this clonotype. V gene TRBV20-1 combines with J gene TRBJ2-6; D gene uncertain. The CDR3 runs 14 residues. CDR1 is DFQATT, CDR2 SNEGSKA, per germline (reference sequence). Trimming left V 5 bases short and J 2 bases short, with 10 bases between. CDR3 in amino acids: CSAPKRAGANVLTF. CDR3 in DNA: TGCAGTGCTCCGAAACGGGCTGGGGCCAACGTCCTGACTTTC.

This clonotype was detected ten times or more. The chain employs TRBV12-3 or TRBV12-4 and TRBJ2-2; TRBD2 might be the D (6 bases). The CDR3 is 16 amino acids. The V end lost 0 bases, the J end lost 3 bases, and 11 bases lay between the germline ends. CDR3 bases: TGTGCCAGCAGTTTAGCCGGGGGTCTGGACACCGGGGAGCTGTTTTTT. Translating gives CASSLAGGLDTGELFF.

This clonotype was found a few times. This chain uses TRBV4-1 with TRBJ1-2; TRBD1 agrees at 7 bases. Germline V gene lookup returns CDR1 MGHRA and CDR2 YSYEKL. CDR3 length: 14 amino acids. The V segment lost 4 bases and the J segment 8 bases; nucleotides outside the gene matches: 10. CDR3 protein: CASSPSPSGQGYTF. Here the CDR3 DNA reads TGCGCCAGCAGCCCCTCACCCTCGGGACAGGGCTACACCTTC.

The sample holds many counts of this clonotype. The chain joins TRBV21-1 to TRBJ2-7; the D call in the table, TRBD1, was not verified against the DNA. TRBV21-1 is recorded as a pseudogene. The CDR3 contains 16 residues. The CDR3 coding sequence is TGTGCCAGCAGCAAAAGGACCAGGGAACACCACGGGGAGCAGTACTTC. Translation: CASSKRTREHHGEQYF.

This clonotype was counted only a few times. The J gene is TRBJ2-5, the V gene TRBV12-3 or TRBV12-4; 7 bases align to TRBD2. The CDR3 runs 17 residues. Trimming took 3 bases from V and 1 from J; bases not matched to a gene: 11. CDR3 sequence: CASSLWGAGTLQETQYF. CDR3 in DNA: TGTGCCAGCAGTTTGTGGGGAGCGGGGACCCTCCAAGAGACCCAGTACTTC.

This clonotype was counted only a few times. The chain uses TRBV12-3 or TRBV12-4 and TRBJ1-5, with TRBD1 identical over 8 bases. V gave up 6 bases and J gave up 3 bases; unmatched junction bases: 7. This CDR3 comprises 15 residues. This chain's CDR3 is CASSDRGFNNQPQHF. The CDR3 coding sequence is TGTGCCAGCAGCGACAGGGGTTTTAACAATCAGCCCCAGCATTTT.

This clonotype was found many times. The chain couples TRBV2 to TRBJ1-2, with TRBD1 identical over 8 bases. With 6 bases clipped from V and 6 bases from J, the junction kept 6 bases outside the gene matches. Per the germline V gene, CDR1 is SNHLY and CDR2 is FYNNEI. There are 13 residues in the CDR3. Here the CDR3 reads CASSPDRGDGYTF. In DNA form, the CDR3 reads TGTGCCAGCAGCCCCGACAGGGGAGATGGCTACACCTTC. The variable domain in full, completed from reference TRBV2 and TRBJ1-2, reads EPEVTQTPSHQVTQMGQEVILRCVPISNHLYFYWYRQILGQKVEFLVSFYNNEISEKSEIFDDQFSVERPDGSNFTLKIRSTKLEDSAMYFCASSPDRGDGYTFGSGTRLTVV.

V and J are TRBV7-9 and TRBJ2-3; 7 nucleotides agree with TRBD1. CDR3 length: 16 amino acids. The junction had 11 bases not matched to a gene; V was cut back by 5 bases and J by 3 bases. Germline V gene lookup returns CDR1 SEHNR and CDR2 FQNEAQ (reference sequence). The DNA for the CDR3 is TGTGCCAGCAGCCAAGGACAGGTCGAAAGGACAGATACGCAGTATTTT. Amino acid sequence: CASSQGQVERTDTQYF.

Ten or more counts support this clonotype. V is TRBV6-5 and J is TRBJ2-7, with D perhaps matching TRBD1 (6 bases). From germline, CDR1 is MNHEY and CDR2 SVGAGI. The CDR3 runs to 14 residues. Trimming removed 0 bases from V and 2 bases from J, with 8 bases in between. CDR3 sequence (DNA): TGTGCCAGCAGTTACTCCAGGGGCACCTACGAGCAGTACTTC. Residues: CASSYSRGTYEQYF.

The chain couples TRBV7-4 to TRBJ1-1; D not certain. Looked up from germline, CDR1 is SGHVT and CDR2 is SQSDAQ. The CDR3 is 11 amino acids. V was trimmed by 5 bases and J by 8 bases, leaving 9 bases between them. The CDR3 loop is CASSRLEEAFF. For the CDR3, the DNA is TGTGCCAGCAGCCGACTCGAGGAAGCTTTCTTT.